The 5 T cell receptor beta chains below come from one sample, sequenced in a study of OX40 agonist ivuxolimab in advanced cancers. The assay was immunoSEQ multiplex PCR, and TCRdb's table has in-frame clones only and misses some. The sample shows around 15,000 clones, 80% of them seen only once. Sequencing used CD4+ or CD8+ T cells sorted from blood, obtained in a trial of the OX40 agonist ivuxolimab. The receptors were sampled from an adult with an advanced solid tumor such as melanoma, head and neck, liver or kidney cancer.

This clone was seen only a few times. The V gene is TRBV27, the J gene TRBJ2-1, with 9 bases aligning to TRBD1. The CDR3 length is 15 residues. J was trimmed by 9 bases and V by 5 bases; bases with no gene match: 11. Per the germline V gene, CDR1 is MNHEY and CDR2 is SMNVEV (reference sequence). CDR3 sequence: CASSLLMTGGGEQFF. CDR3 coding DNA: TGTGCCAGCAGTCTTCTTATGACAGGGGGAGGTGAGCAGTTCTTC.

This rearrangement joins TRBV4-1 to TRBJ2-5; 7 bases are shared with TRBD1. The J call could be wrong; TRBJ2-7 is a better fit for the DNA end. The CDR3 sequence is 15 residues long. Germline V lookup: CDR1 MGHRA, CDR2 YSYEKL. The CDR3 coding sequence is TGCGCCAGCAGCCAATCCGGGACAGAAGTCTACGAGCAGTACTTC. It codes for CASSQSGTEVYEQYF.

The CDR3 is CASRVSRSTGELFF. CDR3 bases: TGTGCCAGCCGGGTCTCAAGGTCCACCGGGGAGCTGTTTTTT. This chain joins TRBV7-3 and TRBJ2-2; no definite D call. CDR1 is SGHTA, CDR2 FQGTGA, per germline. The CDR3 is 14 amino acids. V lost 8 bases and J lost 4, with 14 bases in between.

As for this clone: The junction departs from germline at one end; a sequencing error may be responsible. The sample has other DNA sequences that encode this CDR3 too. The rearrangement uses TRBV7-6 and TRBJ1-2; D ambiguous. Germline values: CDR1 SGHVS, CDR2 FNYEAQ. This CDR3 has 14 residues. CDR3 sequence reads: CASSLAPERYGYTF. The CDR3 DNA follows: TGTGCTAGCAGCTTAGCGCCGGAGCGCTATGGCTACACCTTC.

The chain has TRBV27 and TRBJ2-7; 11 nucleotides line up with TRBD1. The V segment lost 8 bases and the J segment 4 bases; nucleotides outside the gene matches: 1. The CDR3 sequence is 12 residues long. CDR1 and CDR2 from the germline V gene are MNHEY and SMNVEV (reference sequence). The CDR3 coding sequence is TGTGCCAGCGGGGACAGGGGGTACGAGCAGTACTTC. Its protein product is CASGDRGYEQYF.